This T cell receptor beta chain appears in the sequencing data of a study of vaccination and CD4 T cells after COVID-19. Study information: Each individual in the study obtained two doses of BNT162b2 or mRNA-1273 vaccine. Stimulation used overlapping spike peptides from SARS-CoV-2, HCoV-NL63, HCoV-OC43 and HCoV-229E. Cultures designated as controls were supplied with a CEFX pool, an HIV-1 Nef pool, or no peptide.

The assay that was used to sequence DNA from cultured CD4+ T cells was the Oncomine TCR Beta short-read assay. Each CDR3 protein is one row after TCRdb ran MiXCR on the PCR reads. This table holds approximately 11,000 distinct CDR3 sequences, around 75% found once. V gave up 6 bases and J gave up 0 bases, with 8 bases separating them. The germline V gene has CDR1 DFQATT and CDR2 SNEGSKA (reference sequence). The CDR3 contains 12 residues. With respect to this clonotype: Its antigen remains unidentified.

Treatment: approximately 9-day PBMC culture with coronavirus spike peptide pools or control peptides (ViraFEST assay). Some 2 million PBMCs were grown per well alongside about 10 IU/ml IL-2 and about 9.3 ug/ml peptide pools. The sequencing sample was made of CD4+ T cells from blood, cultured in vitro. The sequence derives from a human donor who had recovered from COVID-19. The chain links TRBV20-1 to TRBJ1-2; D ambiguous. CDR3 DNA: TGCAGTGCCCTAACCCCTAACTATGGCTACACCTTC. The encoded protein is CSALTPNYGYTF.